Reported below is one T cell receptor beta chain. As yet, its antigen is unknown. The sample is drawn from a study of T cell responses to AZD1222 COVID-19 vaccine. Overall study findings and caveats: Most donors were white British, females outnumbered males, and clonal diversity was possibly underestimated. Repertoires in all cases were sampled only once the peak T cell response had passed. At baseline, just 5 or 6 AZD1222 recipients tested seropositive. Spike-specific TCR breadth and depth went up after people got two AZD1222 doses.

The protocol was immunoSEQ multiplex PCR, while the TCRdb copy is restricted to in-frame clones and leaves out a portion. The sample comprises under 200,000 clones, roughly 87% of which are singletons, and 0.95% to 1.1% rests with the top ten. This receptor was taken from an adult who received the AZD1222 COVID-19 vaccine. The sequencing here drew on peripheral blood, taken 28 days after the second AZD1222 dose.

In DNA form, the CDR3 reads TGCGCCAGCAGCCGCGACAGGGCTGAAGCTTTCTTT. Its protein is CASSRDRAEAFF. The J gene is TRBJ1-1, the V gene TRBV4-1; 7 bases are a match to TRBD1. The V and J ends lost 4 bases and 6 bases, in that order; junction bases with no gene match: 2. Per germline, CDR1 MGHRA and CDR2 YSYEKL. This CDR3 spans 12 amino acids.